Reported below is one TCR beta chain. Its antigen remains unidentified. No much larger clone exists at a distance of one base, and base qualities are not known. TCRbeta CDR3 regions were amplified from genomic DNA using the immunoSEQ Assay, a bias-controlled multiplex PCR. Processing in the source paper ran as follows. Nucleated cell counts per sample were estimated from amplification of reference gene primers within the assay. To quantify the absolute abundance of each unique TCRbeta CDR3 rearrangement, sequence reads were collapsed and filtered. For each sample, productive Simpson clonality was calculated as the square root of Simpson's diversity index across productive rearrangements. Entries here come from immuneACCESS through TCRdb and include only in-frame sequences with V and J called. Some clones fail to appear in such tables; in the studies checked, an unresolved V gene covers under half of the shortfall, and the cause of the remainder is unknown. The V and J calls and the clone size are those of that table, but D and trimming were determined from the DNA. This sample gives 45,000 to 65,000 clones in total; roughly 90% of them show up just once. Of the sample, around 5.5% is held by the ten largest clones.

The sample comes from a study of blood T cell repertoires in COVID-19 (TCRdb year 2020). With regard to the full study: Samples from collaborators originated in the United States, Italy and Spain and spanned both the acute and convalescent phases of COVID-19. HLA class I and class II types, where available, came from metadata supplied by the sample provider rather than from assay-based typing. Deeply sampled blood TCRbeta repertoires from subjects exposed to, actively infected with, or recovered from COVID-19 were included in the dataset. Samples were obtained from the ongoing ImmuneRACE study (first 160 participants) and from roughly 1,300 subjects provided by 6 global collaborators. The material from the prospective study consisted of cDNA or gDNA derived from T cells, B-cell-depleted T cells, or PBMCs. Sample metadata almost always included a de-identified subject ID, COVID-19 status, age in years and sex. A freely available public database, intended as a resource for researchers studying the immune response to SARS-CoV-2, is where the repertoires were released.

Whole blood was collected in K2EDTA tubes by collaborating institutions according to the institutions' own protocols. For TCRbeta analysis, collaborators shipped samples in one of three forms: frozen whole blood, isolated PBMCs, or DNA extracted from either of those sample types. V loses 4 bases, J loses 0 bases, and the germline ends lie 13 bases apart. The CDR3 holds 17 amino acids from the cysteine to the phenylalanine. Only CDR3 DNA remains: 51 bases, in frame from the first base. Sequences SGHDN (CDR1) and FVKESK (CDR2) are obtained from the germline V gene. Results the study describes overall, beyond this receptor: Clinical and demographic metadata were provided uncurated, with the amount varying by source and participant.

The sample consisted of peripheral blood. This receptor was obtained from a man older than 75 in a cohort sampled during active COVID-19. This receptor chain uses TRBV14 and TRBJ2-6, with TRBD1 perhaps the D gene, on 6 matching bases. This receptor carries the CDR3 CASSLGHLISGANVLTF. The DNA reads TGTGCCAGCAGCCTGGGACACCTGATCTCTGGGGCCAACGTCCTGACTTTC.